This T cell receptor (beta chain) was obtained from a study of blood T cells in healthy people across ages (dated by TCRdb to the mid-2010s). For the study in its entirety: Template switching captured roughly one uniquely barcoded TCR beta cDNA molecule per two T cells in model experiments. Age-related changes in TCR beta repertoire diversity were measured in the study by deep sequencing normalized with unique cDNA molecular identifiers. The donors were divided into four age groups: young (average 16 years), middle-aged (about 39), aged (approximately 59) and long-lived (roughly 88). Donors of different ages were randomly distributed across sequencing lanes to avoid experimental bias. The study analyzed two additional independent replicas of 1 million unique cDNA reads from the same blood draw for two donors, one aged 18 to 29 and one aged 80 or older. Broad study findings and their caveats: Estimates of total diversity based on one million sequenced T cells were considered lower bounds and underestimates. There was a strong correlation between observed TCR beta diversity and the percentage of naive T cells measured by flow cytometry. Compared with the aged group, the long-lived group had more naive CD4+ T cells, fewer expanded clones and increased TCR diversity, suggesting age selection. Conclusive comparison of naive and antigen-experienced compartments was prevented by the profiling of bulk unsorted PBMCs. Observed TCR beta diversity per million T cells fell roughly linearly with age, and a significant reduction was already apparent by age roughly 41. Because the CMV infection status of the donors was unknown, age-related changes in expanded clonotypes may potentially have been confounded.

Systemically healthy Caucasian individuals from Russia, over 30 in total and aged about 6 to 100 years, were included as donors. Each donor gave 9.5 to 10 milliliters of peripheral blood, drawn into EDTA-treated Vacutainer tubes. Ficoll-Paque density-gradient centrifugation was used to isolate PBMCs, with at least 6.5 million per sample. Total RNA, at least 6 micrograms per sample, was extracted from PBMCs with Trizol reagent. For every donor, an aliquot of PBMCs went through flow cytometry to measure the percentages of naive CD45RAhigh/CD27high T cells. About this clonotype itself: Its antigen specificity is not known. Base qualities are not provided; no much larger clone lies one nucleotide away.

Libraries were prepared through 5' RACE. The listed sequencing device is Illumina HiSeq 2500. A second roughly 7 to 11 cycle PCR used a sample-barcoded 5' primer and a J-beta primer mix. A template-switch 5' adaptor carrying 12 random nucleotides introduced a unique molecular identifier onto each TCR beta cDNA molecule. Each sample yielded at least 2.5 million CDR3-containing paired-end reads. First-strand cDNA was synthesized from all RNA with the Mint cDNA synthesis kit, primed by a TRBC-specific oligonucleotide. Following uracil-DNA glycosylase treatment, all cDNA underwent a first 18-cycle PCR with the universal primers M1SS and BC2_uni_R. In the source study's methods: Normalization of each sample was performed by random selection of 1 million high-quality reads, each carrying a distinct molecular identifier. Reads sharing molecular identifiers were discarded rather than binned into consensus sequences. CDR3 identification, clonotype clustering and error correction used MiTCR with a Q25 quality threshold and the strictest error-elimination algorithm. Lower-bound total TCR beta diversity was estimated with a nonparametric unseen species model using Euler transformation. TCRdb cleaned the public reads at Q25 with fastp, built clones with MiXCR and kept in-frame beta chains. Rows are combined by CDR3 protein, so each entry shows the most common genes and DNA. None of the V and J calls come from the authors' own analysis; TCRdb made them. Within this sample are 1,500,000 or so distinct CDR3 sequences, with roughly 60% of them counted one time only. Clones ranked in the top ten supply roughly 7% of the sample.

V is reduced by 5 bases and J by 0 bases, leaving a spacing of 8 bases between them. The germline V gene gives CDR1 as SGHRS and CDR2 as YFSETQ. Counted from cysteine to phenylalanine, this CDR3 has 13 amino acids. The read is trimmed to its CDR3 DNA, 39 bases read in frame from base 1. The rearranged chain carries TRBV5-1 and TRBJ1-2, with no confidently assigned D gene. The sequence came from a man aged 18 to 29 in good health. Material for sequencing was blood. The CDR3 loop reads CASRTASNYGYTF. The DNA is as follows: TGCGCCAGCAGAACAGCCTCTAACTATGGCTACACCTTC.